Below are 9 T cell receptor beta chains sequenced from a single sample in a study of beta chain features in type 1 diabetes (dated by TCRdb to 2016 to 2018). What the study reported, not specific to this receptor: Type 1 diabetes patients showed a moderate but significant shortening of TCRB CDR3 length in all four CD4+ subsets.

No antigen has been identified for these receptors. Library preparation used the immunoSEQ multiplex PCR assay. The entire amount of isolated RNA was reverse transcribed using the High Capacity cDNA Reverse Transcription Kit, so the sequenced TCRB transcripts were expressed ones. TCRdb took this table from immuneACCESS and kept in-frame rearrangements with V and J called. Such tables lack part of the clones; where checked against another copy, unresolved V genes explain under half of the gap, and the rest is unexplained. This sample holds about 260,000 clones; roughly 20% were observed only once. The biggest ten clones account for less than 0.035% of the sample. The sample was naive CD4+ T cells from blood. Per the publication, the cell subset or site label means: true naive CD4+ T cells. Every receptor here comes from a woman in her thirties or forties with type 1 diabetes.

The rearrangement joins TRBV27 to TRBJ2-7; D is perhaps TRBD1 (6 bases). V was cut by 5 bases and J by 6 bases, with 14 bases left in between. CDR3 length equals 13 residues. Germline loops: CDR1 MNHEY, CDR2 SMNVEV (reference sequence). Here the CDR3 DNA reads TGTGCCAGCAGTGACAGGAAAAGCTTCGAGCAGTACTTC. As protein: CASSDRKSFEQYF.

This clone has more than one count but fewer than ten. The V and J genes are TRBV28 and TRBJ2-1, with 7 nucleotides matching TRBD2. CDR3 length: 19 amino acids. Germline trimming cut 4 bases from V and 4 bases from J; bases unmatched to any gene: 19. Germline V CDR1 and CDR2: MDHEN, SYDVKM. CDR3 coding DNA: TGTGCCAGCAGTTCCCACGGGGTAACGACCGGGAGGCAGTACAATGAGCAGTTCTTC. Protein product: CASSSHGVTTGRQYNEQFF.

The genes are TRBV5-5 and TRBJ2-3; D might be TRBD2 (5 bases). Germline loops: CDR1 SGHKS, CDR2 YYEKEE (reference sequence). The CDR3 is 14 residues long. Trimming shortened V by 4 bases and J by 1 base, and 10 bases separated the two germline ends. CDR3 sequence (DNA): TGTGCCAGCAGCCCAGACTACCGCACAGATACGCAGTATTTT. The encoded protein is CASSPDYRTDTQYF.

The CDR3 here is CASSAPGVAGQETQYF. In DNA form, the CDR3 reads TGTGCCAGCAGCGCCCCCGGGGTAGCGGGGCAAGAGACCCAGTACTTC. The chain carries TRBV9 and TRBJ2-5; 8 bases agree with TRBD2. The CDR3 contains 16 residues. Germline V CDR1 and CDR2: SGDLS, YYNGEE. V was pared by 3 bases and J by 2 bases, with 9 bases of the junction left unmatched.

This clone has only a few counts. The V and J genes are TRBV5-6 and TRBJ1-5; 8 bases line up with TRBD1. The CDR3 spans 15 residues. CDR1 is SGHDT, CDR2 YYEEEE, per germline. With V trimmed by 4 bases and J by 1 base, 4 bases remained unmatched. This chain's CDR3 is CASSHRTGSNQPQHF. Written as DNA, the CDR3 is TGTGCCAGCAGCCACCGGACAGGGAGCAATCAGCCCCAGCATTTT.

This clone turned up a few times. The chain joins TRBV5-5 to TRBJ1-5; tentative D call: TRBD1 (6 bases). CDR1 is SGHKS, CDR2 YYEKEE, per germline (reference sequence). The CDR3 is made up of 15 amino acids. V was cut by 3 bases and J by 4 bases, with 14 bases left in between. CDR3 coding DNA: TGTGCCAGCAGCTCCGGGACACAACTTAATCAGCCCCAGCATTTT. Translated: CASSSGTQLNQPQHF.

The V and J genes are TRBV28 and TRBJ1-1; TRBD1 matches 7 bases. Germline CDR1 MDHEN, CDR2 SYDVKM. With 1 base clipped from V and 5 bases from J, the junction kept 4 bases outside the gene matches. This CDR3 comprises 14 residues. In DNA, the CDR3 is TGTGCCAGCAGTTTATCGAGGGGGCGAACTGAAGCTTTCTTT. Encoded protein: CASSLSRGRTEAFF.

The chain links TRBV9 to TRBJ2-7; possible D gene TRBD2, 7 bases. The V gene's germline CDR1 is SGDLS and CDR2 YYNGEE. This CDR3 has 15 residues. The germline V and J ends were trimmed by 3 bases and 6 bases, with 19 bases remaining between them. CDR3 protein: CASSGGAGERVEQYF. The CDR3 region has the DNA TGTGCCAGCAGCGGGGGGGCGGGAGAACGGGTCGAGCAGTACTTC.

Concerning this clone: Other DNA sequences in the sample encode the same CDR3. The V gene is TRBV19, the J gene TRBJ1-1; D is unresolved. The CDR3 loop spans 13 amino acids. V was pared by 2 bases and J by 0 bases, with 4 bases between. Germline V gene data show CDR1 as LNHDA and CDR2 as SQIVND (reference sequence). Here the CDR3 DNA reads TGTGCCAGTAGTATACAGGTGAACACTGAAGCTTTCTTT. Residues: CASSIQVNTEAFF.